This TCR beta chain is drawn from a study of blood T cell repertoires in COVID-19. As for the study in general: In each case, the material was cDNA or gDNA derived from T cells, B-cell-depleted T cells, or PBMCs.

Some clones are missing from TCRdb's copy, which holds only in-frame ones; the method was immunoSEQ multiplex PCR. The sample yields 85,000 to 90,000 clones, approximately 86% seen once. This CDR3 region has 16 residues. Germline trimming cut 5 bases from V and 2 bases from J; bases unmatched to any gene: 7. Germline loops: CDR1 LGHDT, CDR2 YNNKEL (reference sequence). The clonotype was recovered from a man older than 75 with active or convalescent COVID-19. Sequencing used peripheral blood. The chain recombines TRBV3-1 (or the pseudogene TRBV3-2) with TRBJ2-3; 10 nucleotides line up with TRBD2. The CDR3 DNA reads as TGTGCCAGCAGCTACTCAGCGGGAGGGGACACAGATACGCAGTATTTT. Its translation is CASSYSAGGDTDTQYF.